These 29 T cell receptor beta chains were all obtained from the same sample, sequenced in a study of preoperative IRX-2 immunotherapy in early breast cancer. TCRdb's table, derived via immunoSEQ multiplex PCR, lists solely in-frame clones and lacks some. The sample lists about 8,000 clones; approximately 80% were seen once. As for treatment: preoperative locoregional IRX-2 cytokine immunotherapy. Source: tumor tissue, taken after IRX-2 immunotherapy. Receptors were obtained from a human donor with breast cancer.

The chain is built from TRBV7-2 and TRBJ1-2, with 12 bases lining up with TRBD1. The CDR3 sequence is 15 residues long. CDR1 and CDR2 (germline): SGHTA, FQGNSA. DNA of the CDR3: TGTGCTAAAGCTTGGGGACAGGGGGCTGCCTATGGCTACACCTTC. Amino acid sequence: CAKAWGQGAAYGYTF.

In this sample, this clone turned up once. The V and J genes are TRBV6-8 and TRBJ1-2, with D possibly TRBD1 on 5 matching bases. This CDR3 has 15 amino acids. Between the trimmed V and J ends, which lost 6 bases and 5 bases, there was a span of 19 bases. Looked up from germline, CDR1 is MNHGY and CDR2 is SAAAGT. CDR3 sequence (DNA): TGTGCCAGCAGGGAGGGACCGAATGGACCATATGGCTACACCTTC. It encodes CASREGPNGPYGYTF.

This clone was counted only a few times. This chain joins TRBV30 and TRBJ2-7; possibly TRBD1 for D (5 bases). Germline CDR1 is GTSNPN and CDR2 is SVGIG (reference sequence). The V gene lost 2 bases and the J gene lost 1 base, with 9 bases spanning the gap. The CDR3 consists of 13 residues. CDR3 nucleotides: TGTGCCTGGAGTCAACAGGATTCCTACGAGCAGTACTTC. As protein: CAWSQQDSYEQYF.

This clone has just a few counts. The chain employs TRBV28 and TRBJ1-1; 9 nucleotides agree with TRBD1. This CDR3 spans 13 amino acids. The V segment lost 6 bases and the J segment 5 bases; nucleotides outside the gene matches: 4. Germline assignment: CDR1 MDHEN and CDR2 SYDVKM. The DNA for the CDR3 is TGTGCCAGCAGCCGGGACAGGGTTACTGAAGCTTTCTTT. This translates into CASSRDRVTEAFF.

The rearrangement links TRBV30 to TRBJ2-5; D perhaps matches TRBD1 (6 bases). Germline V gene lookup returns CDR1 GTSNPN and CDR2 SVGIG (reference sequence). CDR3 length: 14 residues. With 4 bases removed from V and 2 bases from J, the gap between germline ends came to 14 bases. The CDR3 loop is CAWKGQPLQETQYF. Written as DNA, the CDR3 is TGTGCCTGGAAAGGACAGCCCCTACAAGAGACCCAGTACTTC.

The chain combines TRBV18 with TRBJ1-5; a weak D match, TRBD1 (5 bases). Trimming left V 6 bases short and J 5 bases short, with 8 bases between. This CDR3 contains 12 residues. Per germline, CDR1 KGHSH and CDR2 LQKENI. CDR3 amino acids: CASSLGHQPQHF. For the CDR3, the DNA is TGTGCCAGCTCCTTGGGGCATCAGCCCCAGCATTTT.

The chain uses TRBV23-1 and TRBJ2-2; D might be TRBD2 (6 bases). TRBV23-1 is reported as an ORF; its role is uncertain. The V gene lost 6 bases and the J gene lost 6 bases, with 11 bases spanning the gap. This CDR3 is built from 13 residues. In DNA form, the CDR3 reads TGCGCCAGCAGCTCGACTAGGCCCGGGGAGCTGTTTTTT. Amino acid sequence: CASSSTRPGELFF.

Here the CDR3 DNA reads TGTGCCAGCAGCTTCATGCCAGGGGATGGAGAGACCCAGTACTTC. Its translation is CASSFMPGDGETQYF. V and J are TRBV11-3 and TRBJ2-5; tentatively, D is TRBD1 (6 bases). Trimming removed 3 bases at V and 4 bases at J, with 15 bases between. The germline V gene has CDR1 SGHNT and CDR2 YENEEA. CDR3 size: 15 residues.

This clone has just one count. The genes are TRBV7-4 and TRBJ1-6, with 8 nucleotides matching TRBD1. The J segment lost 16 bases and the V segment lost 5 bases, leaving 13 bases of the junction unmatched. Germline CDR1 is SGHVT and CDR2 is SQSDAQ. This CDR3 is built from 14 residues. The DNA of the CDR3 is TGTGCCAGCAGCCCAACGGGACAGGCCCACAGACTCCACTTT. This codes for CASSPTGQAHRLHF.

Remarks on this clone: At least one nucleotide is ambiguous or was not read, and the resulting amino acid is denoted X. CDR3 residues: CASSLEXGVGRSPLHF. The CDR3 DNA follows: TGTGCCAGCAGCTTGGAGGKCGGGGTGGGAAGATCACCCCTCCACTTT. This sequence joins TRBV7-7 and TRBJ1-6; D is undetermined. Per germline, CDR1 SSHAT and CDR2 FNYEAQ (reference sequence). V was clipped by 3 bases and J by 10 bases, with 19 bases between them. The CDR3 loop spans 16 amino acids.

V and J are TRBV11-3 and TRBJ2-2, with D perhaps TRBD1 or TRBD2 (5 bases each). The CDR3 runs 14 residues. V was pared by 6 bases and J by 2 bases, with 10 bases between. Germline CDR1 is SGHNT and CDR2 is YENEEA. The CDR3 region is CASRYRDNTGELFF. The CDR3 nucleotides read TGTGCCAGCAGGTACCGGGACAACACCGGGGAGCTGTTTTTT. The full variable domain, with the rest looked up from reference TRBV11-3 and TRBJ2-2, is EAGVVQSPRYKIIEKKQPVAFWCNPISGHNTLYWYLQNLGQGPELLIRYENEEAVDDSQLPKDRFSAERLKGVDSTLKIQPAELGDSAVYLCASRYRDNTGELFFGEGSRLTVL.

This clone was counted a single time. The gene calls are TRBV5-1 and TRBJ1-2; TRBD1 agrees at 10 bases. With V trimmed by 4 bases and J by 7 bases, 10 bases remained unmatched. This CDR3 comprises 15 residues. CDR1 is SGHRS, CDR2 YFSETQ, per germline. CDR3 coding DNA: TGCGCCAGCAGCCCTATGACAGGGGGCAATGTTGGCTACACCTTC. Translation gives CASSPMTGGNVGYTF.

The chain joins TRBV28 to TRBJ1-5; the D is unclear. The CDR3 extends over 12 amino acids. V lost 7 bases and J 0 bases, leaving 4 bases between the germline ends. Germline assignment: CDR1 MDHEN and CDR2 SYDVKM. In nucleotides, the CDR3 is TGTGCCAGCAAAATTAGCAATCAGCCCCAGCATTTT. Protein product: CASKISNQPQHF. The full variable domain, rest sourced from reference TRBV28 and TRBJ1-5, is DVKVTQSSRYLVKRTGEKVFLECVQDMDHENMFWYRQDPGLGLRLIYFSYDVKMKEKGDIPEGYSVSREKKERFSLILESASTNQTSMYLCASKISNQPQHFGDGTRLSIL.

This sequence joins TRBV7-6 and TRBJ2-7; TRBD1 is a possible D gene (6 bases). The CDR3 is 14 amino acids. Germline values: CDR1 SGHVS, CDR2 FNYEAQ. Deletions cut 4 bases from V and 2 bases from J, with 12 bases between. This CDR3 reads CASSYSRGAYEQYF. In DNA form, the CDR3 reads TGTGCCAGCAGCTATTCCAGGGGTGCCTACGAGCAGTACTTC.

V is TRBV10-2 and J is TRBJ1-3; no definite D call. This CDR3 has 15 amino acids. The germline V gene encodes CDR1 WSHSY and CDR2 SAAADI. Trimming took off 6 bases at V and 0 bases at J, with 12 bases between the two ends. CDR3 in DNA: TGCGCCAGCAGGGAGGCAACGAACTCTGGAAACACCATATATTTT. This encodes CASREATNSGNTIYF.

The chain uses TRBV18 and TRBJ1-5; 7 bases are shared with TRBD1. Germline V gene lookup returns CDR1 KGHSH and CDR2 LQKENI. The CDR3 covers 15 residues. After removal of 6 bases from V and 1 base from J, the junction contained 6 bases not matched to a gene. Here the CDR3 reads CASSPSGGSNQPQHF. For the CDR3, the DNA is TGTGCCAGCTCCCCGTCAGGGGGGAGCAATCAGCCCCAGCATTTT.

The rearrangement joins TRBV7-1 to TRBJ2-6, with D uncertain. Being an ORF, TRBV7-1 has a function that is uncertain. The CDR3 has 14 residues. Trimming shortened V by 7 bases and J by 0 bases, and 7 bases separated the two germline ends. The chain's CDR3 is CASNPFSGANVLTF. CDR3 coding DNA: TGTGCCAGCAACCCTTTCTCTGGGGCCAACGTCCTGACTTTC.

This clone came up once. This chain connects TRBV12-5 to TRBJ1-2, with D possibly being TRBD1 (6 bases). The CDR3 covers 13 residues. CDR1 is LGHNT and CDR2 is FRNRAP in the germline V gene. The CDR3 nucleotides read TGTGCCAGCGCGGGACATCCGAACTATGGCTACACCTTC. Its protein product is CASAGHPNYGYTF.

This chain joins TRBV6-8 and TRBJ2-6, with D unresolved. Trimming took 5 bases from V and 2 from J, leaving 7 bases between them. The CDR3 consists of 14 residues. In germline, CDR1 is MNHGY, CDR2 SAAAGT. The CDR3 sequence is CASSDIPGANVLTF. CDR3 sequence (DNA): TGTGCCAGCAGTGACATCCCTGGGGCCAACGTCCTGACTTTC.

The V gene is TRBV19, the J gene TRBJ1-5; TRBD1 aligns across 7 bases. This CDR3 region has 15 residues. V shed 7 bases and J 3 bases; nucleotides not matched to a gene: 9. Per the germline V gene, CDR1 is LNHDA and CDR2 is SQIVND (reference sequence). In DNA form, the CDR3 reads TGTGCCAGTACCTGGGCAGGGGGATTCAATCAGCCCCAGCATTTT. It codes for CASTWAGGFNQPQHF.

The table lists this clone with a count of one. The V and J genes are TRBV10-1 and TRBJ1-3; a possible D gene is TRBD1 (6 bases). CDR1 and CDR2 from the germline V gene are WNHNN and SYGVQD (reference sequence). V was pared by 6 bases and J by 4 bases, with 10 bases between. The CDR3 runs to 13 residues. The CDR3 DNA sequence: TGCGCCAGCAGAACAGGGCTGGGAAACACCATATATTTT. Its translation is CASRTGLGNTIYF.

The chain combines TRBV7-8 with TRBJ2-3; 10 bases fit TRBD2. Trimming at V came to 6 bases and at J to 6 bases, leaving 3 bases not matched to a gene. From germline, CDR1 is SGHVS and CDR2 FQNEAQ. This CDR3 is 13 amino acids long. The CDR3 region is CASRTSGVDTQYF. CDR3 in DNA: TGTGCCAGCAGAACTAGCGGGGTGGATACGCAGTATTTT.

This clone was recorded only once. This chain connects TRBV7-7 to TRBJ2-5, with a weak D call TRBD2 (6 bases). Trimming stripped 7 bases from V and 2 bases from J, with 17 bases between. CDR3 size: 15 residues. Germline V gives CDR1 SSHAT, CDR2 FNYEAQ (reference sequence). The CDR3 bases are TGTGCCAGCACCTCAAGGAGGGGCCGGCAAGAGACCCAGTACTTC. Amino acids: CASTSRRGRQETQYF.

The chain combines TRBV11-3 with TRBJ1-2, with 10 bases identical to TRBD1. The CDR3 runs to 15 residues. The trim removed 5 bases at V and 0 bases at J, leaving 3 bases unmatched. Germline values: CDR1 SGHNT, CDR2 YENEEA. The CDR3 DNA reads as TGTGCCAGCAGCCCGGACAGGGGGTCTAACTATGGCTACACCTTC. This encodes CASSPDRGSNYGYTF. Together with reference TRBV11-3 and TRBJ1-2, the CDR3 gives the full variable domain: EAGVVQSPRYKIIEKKQPVAFWCNPISGHNTLYWYLQNLGQGPELLIRYENEEAVDDSQLPKDRFSAERLKGVDSTLKIQPAELGDSAVYLCASSPDRGSNYGYTFGSGTRLTVV.

V is TRBV19 and J is TRBJ1-1, with a tentative D call TRBD1 (5 bases). V was shortened by 2 bases and J by 3 bases, with 13 bases between the two germline ends. This CDR3 comprises 15 residues. Germline V gene lookup returns CDR1 LNHDA and CDR2 SQIVND (reference sequence). Here the CDR3 DNA reads TGTGCCAGTAGTATATGGGGGACCCTGGACACTGAAGCTTTCTTT. Translating it yields CASSIWGTLDTEAFF.

The rearrangement uses TRBV23-1 and TRBJ1-3; D gene uncertain. TRBV23-1 is noted as an ORF with a role that remains uncertain. Deletions cut 6 bases from V and 2 bases from J, with 17 bases between. This CDR3 has 16 residues. CDR3 protein: CASSPTRGITGNTIYF. The DNA of the CDR3 is TGCGCCAGCAGCCCGACACGGGGAATAACTGGAAACACCATATATTTT.

This chain uses TRBV6-8 with TRBJ2-7; 8 bases fit TRBD2. With V trimmed by 7 bases and J by 2 bases, 10 bases remained unmatched. Germline values: CDR1 MNHGY, CDR2 SAAAGT. The length of the CDR3 is 15 residues. In nucleotides, the CDR3 is TGTGCCAGCACCGGGAGGGCTGATCGCGCCTACGAGCAGTACTTC. This codes for CASTGRADRAYEQYF.

The chain carries TRBV19 and TRBJ1-5, with 7 nucleotides matching TRBD1. After removal of 8 bases from V and 1 base from J, the junction contained 8 bases not matched to a gene. The germline gives CDR1 LNHDA, CDR2 SQIVND (reference sequence). The CDR3 loop spans 15 amino acids. The CDR3 here is CASSKGGGSNQPQHF. The DNA of the CDR3 is TGTGCCAGTTCGAAAGGGGGCGGAAGCAATCAGCCCCAGCATTTT.

This chain joins TRBV12-5 and TRBJ2-1, with D unclear. CDR3 length: 14 amino acids. The V end lost 4 bases, the J end lost 0 bases, and 7 bases lay between the germline ends. CDR1 is LGHNT and CDR2 is FRNRAP in the germline V gene. In nucleotides, the CDR3 is TGTGCTAGTGGTTCGGCCAGCTCCTACAATGAGCAGTTCTTC. This gives the protein CASGSASSYNEQFF.